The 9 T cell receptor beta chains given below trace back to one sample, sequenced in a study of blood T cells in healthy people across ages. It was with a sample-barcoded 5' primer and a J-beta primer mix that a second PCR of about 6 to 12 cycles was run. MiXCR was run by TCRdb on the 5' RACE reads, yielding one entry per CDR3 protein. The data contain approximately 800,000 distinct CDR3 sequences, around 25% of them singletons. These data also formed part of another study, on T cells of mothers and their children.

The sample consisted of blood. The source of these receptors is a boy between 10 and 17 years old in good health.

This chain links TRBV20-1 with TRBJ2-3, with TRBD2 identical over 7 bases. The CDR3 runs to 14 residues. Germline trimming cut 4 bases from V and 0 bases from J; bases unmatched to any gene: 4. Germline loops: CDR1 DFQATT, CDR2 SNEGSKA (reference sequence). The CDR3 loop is CSATSGDSTDTQYF. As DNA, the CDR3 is TGCAGTGCTACCAGCGGGGATAGCACAGATACGCAGTATTTT.

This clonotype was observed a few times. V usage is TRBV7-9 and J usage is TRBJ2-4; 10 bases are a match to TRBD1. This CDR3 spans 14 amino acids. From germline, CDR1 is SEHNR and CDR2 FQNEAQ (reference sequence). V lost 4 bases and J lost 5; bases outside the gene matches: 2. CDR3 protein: CASSSDRGENIQYF. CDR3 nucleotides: TGTGCCAGCAGCTCGGACAGGGGGGAAAACATTCAGTACTTC. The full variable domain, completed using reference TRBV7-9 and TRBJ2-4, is DTGVSQNPRHKITKRGQNVTFRCDPISEHNRLYWYRQTLGQGPEFLTYFQNEAQLEKSRLLSDRFSAERPKGSFSTLEIQRTEQGDSAMYLCASSSDRGENIQYFGAGTRLSVL.

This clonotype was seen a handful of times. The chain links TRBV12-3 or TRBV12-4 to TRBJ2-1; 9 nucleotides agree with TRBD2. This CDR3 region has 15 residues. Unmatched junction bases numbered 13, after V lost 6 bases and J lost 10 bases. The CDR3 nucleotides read TGTGCCAGCAGCCATTGGGGTAGCGGGGGCGGGGAGCAGTTCTTC. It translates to CASSHWGSGGGEQFF.

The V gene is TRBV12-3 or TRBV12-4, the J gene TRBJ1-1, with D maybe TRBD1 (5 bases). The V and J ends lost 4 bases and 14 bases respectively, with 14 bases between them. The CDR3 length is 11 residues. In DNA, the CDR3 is TGTGCCAGCAGTTCAGGGTTTTTAGAATTCTTT. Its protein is CASSSGFLEFF.

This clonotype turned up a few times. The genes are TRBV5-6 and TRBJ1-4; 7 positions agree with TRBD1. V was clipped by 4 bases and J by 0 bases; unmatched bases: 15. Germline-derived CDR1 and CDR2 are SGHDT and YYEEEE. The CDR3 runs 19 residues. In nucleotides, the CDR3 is TGTGCCAGCAGCCGACTATCAGACAGGGCCTTTGCAACTAATGAAAAACTGTTTTTT. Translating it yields CASSRLSDRAFATNEKLFF.

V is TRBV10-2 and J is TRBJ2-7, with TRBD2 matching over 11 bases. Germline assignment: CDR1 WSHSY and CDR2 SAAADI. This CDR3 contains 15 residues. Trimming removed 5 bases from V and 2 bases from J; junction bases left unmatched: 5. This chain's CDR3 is CASSRGLADPYEQYF. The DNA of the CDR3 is TGCGCCAGCAGTCGGGGACTAGCGGACCCCTACGAGCAGTACTTC.

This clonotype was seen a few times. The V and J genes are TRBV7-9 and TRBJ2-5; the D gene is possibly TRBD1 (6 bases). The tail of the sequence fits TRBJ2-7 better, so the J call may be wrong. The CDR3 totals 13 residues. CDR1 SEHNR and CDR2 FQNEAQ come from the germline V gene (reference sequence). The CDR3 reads CASSFGQQYEQYF. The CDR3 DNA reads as TGTGCCAGCAGCTTTGGACAGCAATACGAGCAGTACTTC.

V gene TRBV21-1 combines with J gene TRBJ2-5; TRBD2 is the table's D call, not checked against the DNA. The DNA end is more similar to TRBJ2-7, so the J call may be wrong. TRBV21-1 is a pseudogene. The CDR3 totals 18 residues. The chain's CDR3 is CASSSPGRCSSSGYEQYF. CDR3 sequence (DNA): TGTGCCAGCAGCTCCCCCGGGAGATGCTCGTCTAGCGGGTACGAGCAGTACTTC.

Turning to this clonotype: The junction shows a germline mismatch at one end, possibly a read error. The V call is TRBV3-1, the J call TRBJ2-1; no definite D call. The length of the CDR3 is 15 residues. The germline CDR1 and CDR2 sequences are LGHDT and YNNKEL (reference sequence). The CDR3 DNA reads TGTGCCAGCAGCCAAGGGGGTAGCTCCTACAATGAGCAGCTCTTC. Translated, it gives CASSQGGSSYNEQLF.